A single sample is the source of the 8 T cell receptor beta chains below, sequenced in a study of blood T cell repertoires in COVID-19. Only in-frame clones appear in the TCRdb table, and some are missing; sequencing was by immunoSEQ multiplex PCR. The sample contains approximately 500,000 clones, 80% to 90% of which appear only once. The material sequenced was peripheral blood. All receptors come from a man between 18 and 35 years old with COVID-19, enrolled during active disease.

CDR3 sequence reads: CASSLTGYNEQFF. The CDR3 DNA reads TGTGCCAGCAGCTTAACCGGCTACAATGAGCAGTTCTTC. The rearrangement links TRBV7-9 to TRBJ2-1; D ambiguous. Germline lookup yields CDR1 SEHNR and CDR2 FQNEAQ (reference sequence). The V end was cut by 2 bases, the J end by 3 bases, with 5 bases between. CDR3 size: 13 residues.

The chain recombines TRBV12-5 with TRBJ2-3, with D uncertain. This CDR3 comprises 12 residues. Trimming stripped 6 bases from V and 1 base from J, with 5 bases between. CDR1 and CDR2 (germline): LGHNT, FRNRAP. In DNA form, the CDR3 reads TGTGCTAGTGGGCAGGGCACAGATACGCAGTATTTT. Translation gives CASGQGTDTQYF.

The chain recombines TRBV7-2 with TRBJ2-2; D might be TRBD1 (6 bases). This CDR3 contains 14 residues. V lost 2 bases, J lost 5 bases, and 9 bases lay in between. Germline V gene data show CDR1 as SGHTA and CDR2 as FQGNSA. CDR3 sequence (DNA): TGTGCCAGCAGCTTATGGGACACGACCGGGGAGCTGTTTTTT. This encodes CASSLWDTTGELFF.

This clone has a single count. The J gene is TRBJ2-5, the V gene TRBV11-2; a possible D gene is TRBD1 (6 bases). Deletions cut 5 bases from V and 1 base from J, with 14 bases between. This CDR3 has 15 amino acids. Germline V lookup: CDR1 SGHAT, CDR2 FQNNGV. The CDR3 sequence is CASSPGHHSQETQYF. In DNA form, the CDR3 reads TGTGCCAGCAGCCCGGGACATCATAGCCAAGAGACCCAGTACTTC. Based on the CDR3 plus reference TRBV11-2 and TRBJ2-5, the full variable domain is EAGVAQSPRYKIIEKRQSVAFWCNPISGHATLYWYQQILGQGPKLLIQFQNNGVVDDSQLPKDRFSAERLKGVDSTLKIQPAKLEDSAVYLCASSPGHHSQETQYFGPGTRLLVL.

The chain has TRBV6-5 and TRBJ1-2, with TRBD1 matching 7 bases. The CDR3 is made up of 14 amino acids. V was pared by 7 bases and J by 5 bases, with 10 bases of the junction left unmatched. The germline V gene encodes CDR1 MNHEY and CDR2 SVGAGI. The DNA for the CDR3 is TGTGCCAGCACCGCAGGGGGACATCCGTATGGCTACACCTTC. Its translation: CASTAGGHPYGYTF.

The chain links TRBV12-3 or TRBV12-4 to TRBJ1-1; D unclear. The length of the CDR3 is 12 residues. V was cut by 3 bases and J by 5 bases, with 7 bases left in between. This CDR3 is CASSLLVTEAFF. In nucleotides, the CDR3 is TGTGCCAGCAGTTTGTTAGTAACTGAAGCTTTCTTT.

V is TRBV5-1 and J is TRBJ2-7, with TRBD1 identical over 9 bases. This CDR3 contains 16 residues. Germline CDR1 SGHRS, CDR2 YFSETQ. V shed 1 base and J 6 bases; nucleotides not matched to a gene: 11. CDR3 region: CASSLIPPGQGPEQYF. The DNA for the CDR3 is TGCGCCAGCAGCTTGATTCCTCCGGGACAGGGTCCCGAGCAGTACTTC.

The V and J genes are TRBV4-1 and TRBJ2-3; D not certain. The germline CDR1 and CDR2 sequences are MGHRA and YSYEKL. V was pared by 3 bases and J by 1 base, with 23 bases between. CDR3 length equals 19 residues. The DNA for the CDR3 is TGCGCCAGCAGCCAGATCCCATTACTTGGGCACGACGGCACAGATACGCAGTATTTT. As protein: CASSQIPLLGHDGTDTQYF.